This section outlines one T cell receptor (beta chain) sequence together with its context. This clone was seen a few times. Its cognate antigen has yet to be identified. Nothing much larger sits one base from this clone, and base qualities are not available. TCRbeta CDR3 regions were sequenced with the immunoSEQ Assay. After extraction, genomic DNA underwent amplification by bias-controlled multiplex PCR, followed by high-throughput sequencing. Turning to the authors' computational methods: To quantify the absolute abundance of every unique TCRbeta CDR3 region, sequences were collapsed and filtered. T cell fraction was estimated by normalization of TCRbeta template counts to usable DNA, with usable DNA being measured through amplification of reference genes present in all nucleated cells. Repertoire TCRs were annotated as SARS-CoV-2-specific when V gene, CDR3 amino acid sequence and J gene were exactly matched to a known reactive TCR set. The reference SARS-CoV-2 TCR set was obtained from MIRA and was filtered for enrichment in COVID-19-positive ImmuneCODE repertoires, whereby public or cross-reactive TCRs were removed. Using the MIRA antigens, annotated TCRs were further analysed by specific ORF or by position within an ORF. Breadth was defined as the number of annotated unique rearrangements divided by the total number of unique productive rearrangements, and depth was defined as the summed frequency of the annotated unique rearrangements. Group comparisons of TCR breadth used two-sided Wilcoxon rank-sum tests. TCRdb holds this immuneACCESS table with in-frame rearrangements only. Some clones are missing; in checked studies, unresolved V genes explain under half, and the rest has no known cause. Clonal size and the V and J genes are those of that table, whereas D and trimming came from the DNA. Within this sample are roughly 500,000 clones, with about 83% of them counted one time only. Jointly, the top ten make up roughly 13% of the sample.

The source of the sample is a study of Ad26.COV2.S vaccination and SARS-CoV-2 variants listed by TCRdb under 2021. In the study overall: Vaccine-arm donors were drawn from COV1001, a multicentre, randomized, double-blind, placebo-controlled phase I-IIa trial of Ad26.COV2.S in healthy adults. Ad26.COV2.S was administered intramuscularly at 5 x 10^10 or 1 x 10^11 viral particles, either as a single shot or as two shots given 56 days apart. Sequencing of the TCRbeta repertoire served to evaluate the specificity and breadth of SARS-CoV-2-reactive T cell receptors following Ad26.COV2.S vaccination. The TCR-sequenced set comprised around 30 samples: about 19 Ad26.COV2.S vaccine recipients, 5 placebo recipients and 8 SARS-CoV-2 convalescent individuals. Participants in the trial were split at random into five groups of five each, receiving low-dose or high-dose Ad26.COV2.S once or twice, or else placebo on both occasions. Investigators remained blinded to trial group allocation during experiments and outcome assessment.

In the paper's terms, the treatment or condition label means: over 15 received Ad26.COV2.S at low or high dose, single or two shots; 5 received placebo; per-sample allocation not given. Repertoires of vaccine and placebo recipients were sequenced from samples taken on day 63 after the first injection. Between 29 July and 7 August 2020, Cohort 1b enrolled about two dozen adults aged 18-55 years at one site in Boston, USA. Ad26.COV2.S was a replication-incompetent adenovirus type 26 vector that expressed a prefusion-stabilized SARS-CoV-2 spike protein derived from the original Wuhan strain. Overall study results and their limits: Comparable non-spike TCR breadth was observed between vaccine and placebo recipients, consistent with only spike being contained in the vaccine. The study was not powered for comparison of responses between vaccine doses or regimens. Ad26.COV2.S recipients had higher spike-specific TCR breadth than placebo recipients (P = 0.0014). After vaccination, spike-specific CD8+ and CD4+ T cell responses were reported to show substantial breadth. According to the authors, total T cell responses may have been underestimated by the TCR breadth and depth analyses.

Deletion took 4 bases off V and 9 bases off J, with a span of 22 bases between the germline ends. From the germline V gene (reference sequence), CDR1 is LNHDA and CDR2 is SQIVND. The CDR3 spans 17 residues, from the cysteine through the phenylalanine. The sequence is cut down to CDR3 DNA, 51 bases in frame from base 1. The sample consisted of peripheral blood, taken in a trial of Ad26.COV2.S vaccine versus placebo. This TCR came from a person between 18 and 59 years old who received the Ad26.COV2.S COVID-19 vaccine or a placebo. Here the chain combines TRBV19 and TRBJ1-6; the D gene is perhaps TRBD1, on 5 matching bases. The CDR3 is CASSSGPGTWTSSPLHF. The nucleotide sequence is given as TGTGCCAGTAGTAGTGGGCCAGGGACTTGGACAAGTTCACCCCTCCACTTT.